The sequence of this T cell receptor (beta chain) was determined in a study of monozygotic twins with inflammatory bowel disease. TCRdb reworked the 5' RACE reads into one entry per CDR3 protein, no DNA. The sample has about 380,000 distinct CDR3 sequences; the top ten hold just over 2.5%. Looked up from germline, CDR1 is LNHNV and CDR2 is YYDKDF (reference sequence). This CDR3 spans 20 amino acids. General study findings and limits: Ultimately, a single strong signal or clonotype associated with IBD was not supported. Fewer clonotypes were shared with others by IBD patients than by healthy twins, especially with disease activity.

Regarding this clonotype: Antigen specificity is unknown.

Blood samples measuring around 2.4 ml were taken per donor. This chain joins TRBV15 and TRBJ2-5; as DNA is missing, the TRBD1 call by TCRdb cannot be tested. The clonotype was recovered from a human donor with ulcerative colitis or Crohn's disease, or a healthy co-twin of an affected twin (not recorded which). The specimen sequenced was blood. CDR3 residues: CATSRGGTGAYLSGPGTQYF.